This TCR beta chain was sequenced for a study of spatial heterogeneity in lung cancer. In its sample, this clonotype was seen many times. The time point here: sample taken at primary tumor resection. CDR3 length: 15 amino acids. Germline V gives CDR1 SNHLY, CDR2 FYNNEI. Trimming left V 3 bases short and J 0 bases short, with 9 bases between. One entry per CDR3 protein results from TCRdb running MiXCR on the 5' RACE reads. Of some 8,600 distinct CDR3 sequences listed, 4% to 5.5% are singletons. The sequence came from a male donor with early-stage non-small cell lung cancer. The chain combines TRBV2 with TRBJ2-1; D unclear. Sample: PBMCs, taken at surgery. In DNA form, the CDR3 reads TGTGCCAGCAGTGACAACTTTAGCTCCTACAATGAGCAGTTCTTC. It is translated as CASSDNFSSYNEQFF. The full variable domain, rest sourced from reference TRBV2 and TRBJ2-1, is EPEVTQTPSHQVTQMGQEVILRCVPISNHLYFYWYRQILGQKVEFLVSFYNNEISEKSEIFDDQFSVERPDGSNFTLKIRSTKLEDSAMYFCASSDNFSSYNEQFFGPGTRLTVL.